The rows below give T cell receptor beta chains drawn from one sample of a study of T cell changes during pregnancy in multiple sclerosis. The protocol was immunoSEQ multiplex PCR, while the TCRdb copy is restricted to in-frame clones and leaves out a portion. The data hold over 40,000 clones, with 80% to 95% observed a single time. The sequencing here drew on peripheral blood, taken in the third trimester of pregnancy. The receptors here all came from a female donor with multiple sclerosis, enrolled in a pregnancy study. Each CDR3 is given with its conserved first and last residue. A D gene is named only where the DNA matches it firmly. Where a row states a size, it is once, few, many or the class of an expanded clone; other rows omit it.

j_gene	d_gene	v_gene	abundance	CDR3nt	CDR3aa
TRBJ1-4	TRBD1	TRBV30	NA	TGTGCCTGGAGTCTAACACAGGGGGCTAATGAAAAACTGTTTTTT	CAWSLTQGANEKLFF
TRBJ2-7	TRBD1	TRBV7-2	NA	TGTGCCAGCAGCCGGGACAGGTCCTCCTACGAGCAGTACTTC	CASSRDRSSYEQYF
TRBJ1-2	NA	TRBV9	NA	TGTGCCAGCAGCCCTATTCAGGGGCCCAATAACTATGGCTACACCTTC	CASSPIQGPNNYGYTF
TRBJ2-3	NA	TRBV5-1	NA	TGCGCCAGCAGCCCGAACCCGGGAGAGAAGACAGATACGCAGTATTTT	CASSPNPGEKTDTQYF
TRBJ1-2	TRBD1	TRBV7-2	NA	TGTGCCAGCAGCTTAGCGCTAAGACAGGGAGCTAACTATGGCTACACCTTC	CASSLALRQGANYGYTF
TRBJ2-7	NA	TRBV2	few	TGTGCCAGCACACCAGTACCTAGCGATACCTACGAGCAGTACTTC	CASTPVPSDTYEQYF
TRBJ2-3	TRBD2	TRBV6-1	NA	TGTGCCAGCAGTGAACTAGCGGGAGGTGCAGATACGCAGTATTTT	CASSELAGGADTQYF
TRBJ2-7	TRBD2	TRBV28	NA	TGTGCCAGCAGCTTACCGGGACTAGCGGGAGGAACCTACGAGCAGTACTTC	CASSLPGLAGGTYEQYF
TRBJ2-1	NA	TRBV15	NA	TGTGCCACCAGCAGGAGTTGGAGCAATGAGCAGTTCTTC	CATSRSWSNEQFF
TRBJ2-7	NA	TRBV7-2	NA	TGTGCCAGCAGCTTATCATCCTCCTACGAGCAGTACTTC	CASSLSSSYEQYF
TRBJ2-3	TRBD2	TRBV2	NA	TGTGCCAGCAGTGCAGGTAGCGGGGAGACAGATACGCAGTATTTT	CASSAGSGETDTQYF
TRBJ2-1	TRBD1	TRBV7-9	NA	TGTGCCAGCAGCTTACCGGGACAGGGGGCATTCGAGCAGTTCTTC	CASSLPGQGAFEQFF
TRBJ2-1	TRBD2	TRBV7-3	NA	TGTGCCAGCAGCTCTCTAGCGGGGGGCTACAATGAGCAGTTCTTC	CASSSLAGGYNEQFF
TRBJ2-1	TRBD2	TRBV27	NA	TGTGCCAGCACCGCTGTGGCTAGCGGGAGCAATGAGCAGTTCTTC	CASTAVASGSNEQFF
TRBJ1-3	NA	TRBV9	NA	TGTGCCAGCAGCGCTACTTGGGGGGCTGGAAACACCATATATTTT	CASSATWGAGNTIYF
TRBJ2-7	TRBD2	TRBV6-1	NA	TGTGCCAGCAGGGGGACTAGCGGGAGTTACTACGAGCAGTACTTC	CASRGTSGSYYEQYF
TRBJ2-5	TRBD2	TRBV5-1	NA	TGCGCCAGCAGCACCGGGACTAGCGGGAAGACCCAGTACTTC	CASSTGTSGKTQYF
TRBJ2-7	TRBD2	TRBV28	NA	TGTGCCAGCAGTCCCCTAGCGGGAGTAGACTACGAGCAGTACTTC	CASSPLAGVDYEQYF
TRBJ2-7	NA	TRBV2	NA	TGTGCCAGCACCTCACTCGGGACTCCGGCGGAGCAGTACTTC	CASTSLGTPAEQYF
TRBJ2-7	TRBD2	TRBV6-1	NA	TGTGCCAGCAGTGAAGGACCGGGACTAGCGGCCTACGAGCAGTACTTC	CASSEGPGLAAYEQYF
TRBJ2-1	NA	TRBV28	NA	TGTGCCAGCAGTTTAACTGGATGGGCGGGTGGTTCTGGTGAGCAGTTCTTC	CASSLTGWAGGSGEQFF
TRBJ1-4	NA	TRBV4-2	NA	TGTGCCAGCAGCCAACCCCCGGGGGCAACTAATGAAAAACTGTTTTTT	CASSQPPGATNEKLFF
TRBJ2-7	NA	TRBV6-1	once	TGTGCCAGCAGTCCATTGTCCTACGAGCAGTACTTC	CASSPLSYEQYF
TRBJ2-2	NA	TRBV28	NA	TGTGCCAGCAGTGGTACTGTCAGGGTCCCCGGGGAGCTGTTTTTT	CASSGTVRVPGELFF
TRBJ2-5	NA	TRBV28	NA	TGTGCCAGCAGAGGACAAATCCAAGAGACCCAGTACTTC	CASRGQIQETQYF
TRBJ2-7	NA	TRBV10-3	NA	TGTGCCATCAGTTCCCGTCTAGGGGCCTACGAGCAGTACTTC	CAISSRLGAYEQYF
TRBJ2-7	NA	TRBV19	NA	TGTGCCAGTAGTATAGATGGAGGGGGGGTCTACGAGCAGTACTTC	CASSIDGGGVYEQYF
TRBJ2-3	NA	TRBV10-3	NA	TGTGCCACTTCGGACTCGACATCGGGGGATACGCAGTATTTT	CATSDSTSGDTQYF
TRBJ2-5	TRBD2	TRBV11-3	NA	TGTGCCAGCAGCTTAGATCTAGCGGGAGCAGAGACCCAGTACTTC	CASSLDLAGAETQYF
TRBJ2-6	NA	TRBV19	NA	TGTGCCACTCTAGCGCTCGGGGCCAACGTCCTGACTTTC	CATLALGANVLTF
TRBJ2-7	TRBD2	TRBV28	NA	TGTGCCAGCAGTTTGGGACTAGACTCCTACGAGCAGTACTTC	CASSLGLDSYEQYF
TRBJ1-1	TRBD1	TRBV29-1	NA	TGCAGCGTTGTGGGGCAGGGGGCACGAATGGTTGAAGCTTTCTTT	CSVVGQGARMVEAFF
TRBJ2-1	TRBD2	TRBV6-6	NA	TGTGCCAGCAGCCTAGGACTAGCGGGACCCTACAATGAGCAGTTCTTC	CASSLGLAGPYNEQFF
TRBJ2-7	NA	TRBV21-1	NA	TGTGCCAGCAGCAAAGCCCCGTTTAGCGGGTACGCCTCCTACGAGCAGTACTTC	CASSKAPFSGYASYEQYF
TRBJ2-2	NA	TRBV2	NA	TGTGCCAGCACCAGGGTGGAGACCGGGGAGCTGTTTTTT	CASTRVETGELFF
TRBJ2-7	NA	TRBV10-1	NA	TGCGCCCCACATCCCTACGAGCAGTACTTC	CAPHPYEQYF
TRBJ2-5	TRBD2	TRBV6-4	NA	TGTGCCAGCAGCGGACTAGCGGGAGCGGCAGAGACCCAGTACTTC	CASSGLAGAAETQYF
TRBJ1-1	NA	TRBV5-4	NA	TGTGCCAGCAGCTTGGCCCTCGGACAGAACACTGAAGCTTTCTTT	CASSLALGQNTEAFF
TRBJ2-1	TRBD2	TRBV11-3	NA	TGTGCCAGCAGCTGGGATGAAGCGGGGTACAATGAGCAGTTCTTC	CASSWDEAGYNEQFF
TRBJ2-4	TRBD2	TRBV18	NA	TGTGCCAGCTCACGAGGGACTAGCGGGAGCCACCCGGCCAAAAACATTCAGTACTTC	CASSRGTSGSHPAKNIQYF
TRBJ1-4	NA	TRBV4-3	NA	TGCGCCAGCAGCCAAGATCCCCAGGGTGGTGAAAAACTGTTTTTT	CASSQDPQGGEKLFF
TRBJ1-2	NA	TRBV18	once	TGTGCCAGCTCACCACAGGGGCTCTATGGCTACACCTTC	CASSPQGLYGYTF
TRBJ1-5	TRBD1	TRBV27	NA	TGTGCCAGCAGTTTATCCGCGGACAGGGCTAATAGCAATCAGCCCCAGCATTTT	CASSLSADRANSNQPQHF
TRBJ2-3	NA	TRBV6-1	NA	TGTGCCGCCCGCGGGCTCACAGATACGCAGTATTTT	CAARGLTDTQYF
TRBJ2-3	NA	TRBV30	NA	TGTGCCTGGAGTGTAGGGGGTCTCCGTCTTAGCACAGATACGCAGTATTTT	CAWSVGGLRLSTDTQYF